This is a list of T cell receptor beta chains from one sample in a study of T cells after yellow fever vaccination. TCRdb reanalysed the 5' RACE reads using MiXCR and keeps one entry per CDR3 protein. The sample shows 300,000 to 400,000 distinct CDR3 sequences, roughly 6.2% of them seen only once. The sample in question was PBMCs, obtained 5 days after the yellow fever booster vaccination. These receptors originate from a man younger than 40 who received the YFV17D yellow fever vaccine. The CDR3 runs from the conserved cysteine through the conserved F or W. A D gene is named only where the DNA matches it firmly. Expanded clones get a size class; other rows say once, few or many, or leave the size out.

TRBV18	-	few	15	TRBJ2-5	CASSPRRGTQETQYF	TGTGCCAGCTCACCCAGGCGCGGGACACAAGAGACCCAGTACTTC
TRBV5-1	-	few	13	TRBJ2-7	CASSTPGYDEQYF	TGCGCCAGCAGTACTCCAGGGTACGACGAGCAGTACTTC
TRBV14	-	many	18	TRBJ2-1	CASSPFKGGTDSYNEQFF	TGTGCCAGCAGCCCTTTCAAGGGGGGGACAGACTCCTACAATGAGCAGTTCTTC
TRBV29-1	-	many	13	TRBJ2-1	CSVEVGSYNEQFF	TGCAGCGTTGAAGTCGGTTCCTACAATGAGCAGTTCTTC
TRBV6-5	TRBD1	-	14	TRBJ1-2	CASSYTRQGYGYTF	TGTGCCAGCAGTTACACCCGACAGGGGTATGGCTACACCTTC
TRBV11-2	-	few	17	TRBJ1-4	CASSLEVSAGSKEKLFF	TGTGCCAGCAGCTTAGAGGTTTCCGCAGGGTCTAAGGAAAAACTGTTTTTT
TRBV5-1	TRBD1	few	17	TRBJ1-1	CASSLRDRGSFGTEAFF	TGCGCCAGCAGCCTTAGGGACAGGGGTTCGTTCGGCACTGAAGCTTTCTTT
TRBV7-9	-	few	11	TRBJ2-7	CASSTNIGQYF	TGTGCCAGCAGTACGAATATTGGGCAGTACTTC
TRBV7-2	-	-	15	TRBJ2-1	CASSLSLGPYNEQFF	TGTGCCAGCAGCTTATCGCTAGGACCCTACAATGAGCAGTTCTTC
TRBV20-1	TRBD2	-	15	TRBJ2-5	CSATASGRAGETQYF	TGCAGTGCTACCGCTAGCGGGAGGGCCGGGGAGACCCAGTACTTC
TRBV12-5	TRBD2	few	14	TRBJ2-3	CASGPGGSTDTQYF	TGTGCTAGTGGCCCGGGAGGGAGCACAGATACGCAGTATTTT
TRBV2	-	few	14	TRBJ1-5	CASMGPPGNQPQHF	TGTGCCAGCATGGGACCCCCCGGCAATCAGCCCCAGCATTTT
TRBV11-2	TRBD1	-	18	TRBJ1-6	CASSLKYGTGDNNSPLHF	TGTGCCAGCAGCTTAAAGTATGGGACAGGGGATAATAATTCACCCCTCCACTTT
TRBV6-6	-	many	13	TRBJ1-1	CASRIMRNTEAFF	TGTGCCAGCAGGATTATGAGGAACACTGAAGCTTTCTTT
TRBV20-1	TRBD2	-	16	TRBJ2-7	CSAASTGLALTYEQYF	TGCAGTGCTGCCTCGACGGGACTAGCGCTTACCTACGAGCAGTACTTC
TRBV7-7	-	many	14	TRBJ2-6	CASSLGSGANVLTF	TGTGCTAGCAGCTTAGGTTCTGGGGCCAACGTCCTGACTTTC
TRBV12-3/TRBV12-4	TRBD1	few	14	TRBJ1-1	CASTPGGEFSEAFF	TGTGCCAGCACCCCAGGGGGGGAGTTTTCTGAAGCTTTCTTT
TRBV18	-	-	11	TRBJ2-1	CASSPGGAQFF	TGTGCCAGCTCACCGGGAGGTGCGCAGTTCTTC
TRBV5-4	TRBD1	-	14	TRBJ2-7	CASSLADREYEQYF	TGTGCCAGCAGCTTGGCAGACAGGGAGTACGAGCAGTACTTC
TRBV6-1	TRBD2	few	17	TRBJ2-6	CASILAGFSSGANVLTF	TGTGCCAGCATTCTAGCGGGGTTCAGCTCTGGGGCCAACGTCCTGACTTTC
TRBV6-2/TRBV6-3	-	large	11	TRBJ2-1	CASNKYNEQFF	TGTGCCAGCAATAAATACAATGAGCAGTTCTTC
TRBV12-3/TRBV12-4	-	many	12	TRBJ2-1	CAGGGSYNEQFF	TGTGCCGGGGGTGGTAGTTACAATGAGCAGTTCTTC
TRBV5-6	TRBD1	many	16	TRBJ1-5	CASSFRGAGGYQPQHF	TGTGCCAGCAGTTTCCGGGGGGCAGGGGGGTATCAGCCCCAGCATTTT
TRBV27	TRBD2	-	17	TRBJ2-7	CASSLIGGTSGYYEQYF	TGTGCCAGCAGCTTAATCGGGGGGACTAGCGGGTACTACGAGCAGTACTTC
TRBV9	TRBD2	-	14	TRBJ2-1	CASSVEAGLNEQFF	TGTGCCAGCAGCGTAGAAGCGGGATTGAATGAGCAGTTCTTC
TRBV7-2	TRBD1	few	13	TRBJ2-1	CASSQRQGTEQFF	TGTGCCAGCAGCCAGAGACAGGGGACTGAGCAGTTCTTC